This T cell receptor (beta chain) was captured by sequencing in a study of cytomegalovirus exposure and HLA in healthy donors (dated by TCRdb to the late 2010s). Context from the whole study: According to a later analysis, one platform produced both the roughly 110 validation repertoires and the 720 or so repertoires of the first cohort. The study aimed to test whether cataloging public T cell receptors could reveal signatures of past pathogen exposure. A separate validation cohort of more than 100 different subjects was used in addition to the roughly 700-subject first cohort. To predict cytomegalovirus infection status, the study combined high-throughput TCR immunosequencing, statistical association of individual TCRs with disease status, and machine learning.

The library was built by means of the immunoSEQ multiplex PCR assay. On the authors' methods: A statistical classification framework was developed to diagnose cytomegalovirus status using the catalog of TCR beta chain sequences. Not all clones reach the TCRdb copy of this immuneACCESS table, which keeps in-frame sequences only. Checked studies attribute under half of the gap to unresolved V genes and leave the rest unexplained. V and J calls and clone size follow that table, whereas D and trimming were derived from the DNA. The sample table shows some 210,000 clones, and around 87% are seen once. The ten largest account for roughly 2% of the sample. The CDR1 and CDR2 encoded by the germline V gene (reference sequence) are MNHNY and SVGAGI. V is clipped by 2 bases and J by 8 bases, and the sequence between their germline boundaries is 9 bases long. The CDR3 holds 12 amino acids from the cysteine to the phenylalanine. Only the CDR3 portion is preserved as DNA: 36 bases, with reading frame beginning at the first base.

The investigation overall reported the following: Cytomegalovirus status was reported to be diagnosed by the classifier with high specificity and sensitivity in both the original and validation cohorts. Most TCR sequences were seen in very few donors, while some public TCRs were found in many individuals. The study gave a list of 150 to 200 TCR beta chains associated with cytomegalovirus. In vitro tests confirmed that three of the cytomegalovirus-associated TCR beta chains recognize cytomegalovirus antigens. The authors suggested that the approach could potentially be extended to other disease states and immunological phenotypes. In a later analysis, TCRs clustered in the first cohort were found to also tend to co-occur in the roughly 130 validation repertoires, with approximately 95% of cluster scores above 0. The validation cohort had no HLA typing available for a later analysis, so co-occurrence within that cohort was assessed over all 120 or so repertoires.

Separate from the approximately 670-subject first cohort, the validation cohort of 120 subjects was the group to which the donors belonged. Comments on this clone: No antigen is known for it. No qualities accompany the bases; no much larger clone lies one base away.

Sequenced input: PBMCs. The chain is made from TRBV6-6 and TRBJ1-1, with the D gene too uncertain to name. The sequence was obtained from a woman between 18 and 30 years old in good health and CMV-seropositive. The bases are TGTGCCAGCAGTTACAAGTCGGGGGAAGCTTTCTTT. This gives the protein CASSYKSGEAFF.